Only one count was recorded for the clone carrying this T cell receptor (beta chain). At one end the junction does not follow the germline gene, possibly because of a read error. These data belong to a study of blood T cell repertoires in COVID-19. Turning to the study itself: Acute and convalescent COVID-19 specimens originated in the United States, Italy and Spain.

Original methodology: Quantification of nucleated cells was approximated via reference gene primer amplification. Generated by immunoSEQ multiplex PCR, the TCRdb table keeps only in-frame clones and is missing some. V and J calls and clone size are as listed in that table; D and trimming were resolved from the DNA. The data contain about 160,000 clones, around 85% of them singletons. The sample consisted of peripheral blood. The TCR comes from a human donor with acute or convalescent COVID-19. The donor label of this sample is uncertain.

DNA for the CDR3: TGTGCCAGTAGTCTCGGACAGAGGAACACTGAGGCTTTCTTT. Translation gives CASSLGQRNTEAFF. The chain is built from TRBV19 and TRBJ1-1; the D gene is possibly TRBD1 (6 bases). The germline V gene has CDR1 LNHDA and CDR2 SQIVND (reference sequence). There are 14 residues in the CDR3.